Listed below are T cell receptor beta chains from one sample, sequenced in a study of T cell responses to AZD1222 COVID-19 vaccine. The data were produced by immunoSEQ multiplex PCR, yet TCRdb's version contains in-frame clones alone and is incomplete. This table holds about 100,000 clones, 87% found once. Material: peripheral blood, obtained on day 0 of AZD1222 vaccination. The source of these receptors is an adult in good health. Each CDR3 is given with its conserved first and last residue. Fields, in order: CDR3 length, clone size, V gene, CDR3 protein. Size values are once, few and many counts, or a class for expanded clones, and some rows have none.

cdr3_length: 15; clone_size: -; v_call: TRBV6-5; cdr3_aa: CASRNPAGRNEKLFF
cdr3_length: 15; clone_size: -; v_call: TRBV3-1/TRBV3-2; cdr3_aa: CASSPTVTGNYGYTF
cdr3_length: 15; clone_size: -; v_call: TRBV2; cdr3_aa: CASSRLLAGGAEQYF
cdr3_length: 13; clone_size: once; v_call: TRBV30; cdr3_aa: CAWMTGGNTEAFF
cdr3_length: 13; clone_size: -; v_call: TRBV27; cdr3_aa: CASSFSGLTEAFF
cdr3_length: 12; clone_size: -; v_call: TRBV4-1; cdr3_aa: CASSQGNSEQYF
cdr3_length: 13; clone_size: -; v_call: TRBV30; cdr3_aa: CAWSRTGRETQYF
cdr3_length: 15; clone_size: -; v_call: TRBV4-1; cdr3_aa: CASSQEMTGDYEQYF
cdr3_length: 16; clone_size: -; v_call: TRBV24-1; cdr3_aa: CATSDPSVTQSGELFF
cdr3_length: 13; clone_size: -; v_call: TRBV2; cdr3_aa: CASSPDSPYGYTF
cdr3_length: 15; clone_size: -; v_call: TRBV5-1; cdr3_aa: CASSRQAPGANVLTF
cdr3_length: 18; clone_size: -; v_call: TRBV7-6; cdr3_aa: CASSHPLRGRDIPYEQYF
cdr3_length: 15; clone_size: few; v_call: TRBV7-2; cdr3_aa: CASSPGPIAYNEQFF
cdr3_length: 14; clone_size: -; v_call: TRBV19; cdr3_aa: CASCTGGTNEKLFF
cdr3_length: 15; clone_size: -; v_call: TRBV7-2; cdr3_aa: CASSLGGSYNSPLHF
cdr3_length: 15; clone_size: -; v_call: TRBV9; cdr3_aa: CASSGRQGTEYEQYF
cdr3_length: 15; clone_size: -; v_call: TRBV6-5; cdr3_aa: CASSYGRDSPYGYTF
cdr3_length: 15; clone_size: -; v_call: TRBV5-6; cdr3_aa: CASSLAAGGHNEQFF
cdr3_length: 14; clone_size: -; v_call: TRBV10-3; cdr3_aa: CAISERSSFYGYTF
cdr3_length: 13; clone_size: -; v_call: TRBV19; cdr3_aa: CASSIFGGDTQYF
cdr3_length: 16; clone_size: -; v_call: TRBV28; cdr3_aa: CASSTAGTTRYNEQFF
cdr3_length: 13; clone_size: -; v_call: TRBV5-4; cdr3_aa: CASSLDLDQPQHF
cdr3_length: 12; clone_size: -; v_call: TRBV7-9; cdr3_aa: CASRRDNSPLHF
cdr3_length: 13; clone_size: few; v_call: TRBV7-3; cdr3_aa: CASSKGGNTEAFF
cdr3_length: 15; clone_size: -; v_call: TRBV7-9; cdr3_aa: CASSTYRGLNTEAFF
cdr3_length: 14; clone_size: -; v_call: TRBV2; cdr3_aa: CASSLGQVNYGYTF
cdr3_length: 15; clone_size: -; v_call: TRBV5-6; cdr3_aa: CASSPPGQQLYEQYF
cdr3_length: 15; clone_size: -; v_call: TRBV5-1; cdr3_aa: CASRVGTENTGELFF
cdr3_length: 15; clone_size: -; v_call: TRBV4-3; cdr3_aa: CASSQEGQGDTEAFF
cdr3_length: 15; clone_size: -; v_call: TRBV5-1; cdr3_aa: CASSLAGGAGYEQYF
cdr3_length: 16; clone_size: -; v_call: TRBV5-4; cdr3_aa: CASSSRTGTGAYEQYF
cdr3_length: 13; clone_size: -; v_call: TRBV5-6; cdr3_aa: CASSLDVNTEAFF
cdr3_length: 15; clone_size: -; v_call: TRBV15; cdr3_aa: CATSREGSPYNEQFF
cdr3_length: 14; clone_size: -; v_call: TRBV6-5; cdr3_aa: CASRPGQRNTEAFF
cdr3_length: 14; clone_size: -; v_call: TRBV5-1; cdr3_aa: CASSPGQAYNEQFF
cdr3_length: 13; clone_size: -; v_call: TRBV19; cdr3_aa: CASSTGSYNEQFF
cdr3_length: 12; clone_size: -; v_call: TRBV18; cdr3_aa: CASSPEGETQYF
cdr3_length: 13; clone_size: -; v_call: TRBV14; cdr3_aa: CASSQNRQYGYTF
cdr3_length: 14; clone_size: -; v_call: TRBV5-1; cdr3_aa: CASSLAGPQETQYF
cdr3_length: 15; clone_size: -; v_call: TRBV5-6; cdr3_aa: CASSRPDAGAPPLHF
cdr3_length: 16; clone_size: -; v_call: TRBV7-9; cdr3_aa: CASSAPSGVNTGELFF
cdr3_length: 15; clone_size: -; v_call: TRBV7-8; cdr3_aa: CASSWGLTNTGELFF